One sample yielded the 28 T cell receptor beta chains listed below, sequenced in a study of T-cell reconstitution after alpha-beta-depleted transplantation in children. Preparing the TCRbeta library involved the use of unique molecular identifiers. TCRdb reprocessed the PCR reads with MiXCR, giving one entry per CDR3 protein. The sample lists under 35,000 distinct CDR3 sequences, roughly 6.3% seen once, with approximately 7% in the top ten. The sample in question was PBMCs, mostly from graft donor cells, obtained 180 days after TCRalphabeta/CD19-depleted stem cell transplant. The receptors were gathered from a male patient aged 5 to 17 who had a stem cell transplant for acute myeloid leukemia, so the T cells may come from the graft donor.

The table lists this clonotype with many counts. The chain combines TRBV7-2 with TRBJ2-4, with TRBD2 matching 7 bases. CDR1 and CDR2 (germline): SGHTA, FQGNSA. Trimming took 2 bases from V and 3 from J; bases not matched to a gene: 13. The CDR3 covers 18 residues. CDR3 loop: CASSLRLGGSLGKNIQYF. CDR3 bases: TGTGCCAGCAGCTTACGGCTAGGCGGGAGTCTCGGCAAAAACATTCAGTACTTC.

This clonotype was counted many times. The chain employs TRBV6-5 and TRBJ2-6, with 12 bases that match TRBD1. Germline values: CDR1 MNHEY, CDR2 SVGAGI. V trimming: 4 bases; J trimming: 14 bases; junction bases outside the gene matches: 9. CDR3 length: 15 amino acids. For the CDR3, the DNA is TGTGCCAGCAGTTCCCACGGGACAGGGGGCGCTATCCTGACTTTC. This encodes CASSSHGTGGAILTF.

This clonotype was counted ten times or more. V gene TRBV6-1 combines with J gene TRBJ2-3; maybe TRBD1 (6 bases). The CDR3 is 16 residues long. Trimming took 6 bases from V and 2 from J, leaving 18 bases between them. The germline gives CDR1 MNHNS, CDR2 SASEGT. In DNA, the CDR3 is TGTGCCAGCAGCCTTGCCGGGACACCCCCCACAGATACGCAGTATTTT. Residues: CASSLAGTPPTDTQYF.

This clonotype was seen ten or more times. This chain uses TRBV12-3 or TRBV12-4 with TRBJ1-2; no firm D call. This CDR3 region has 14 residues. Trimming removed 7 bases at V and 0 bases at J, with 12 bases between. The CDR3 sequence is CASTSVNPNYGYTF. For the CDR3, the DNA is TGTGCCAGCACCTCGGTTAATCCTAACTATGGCTACACCTTC.

The sample holds many counts of this clonotype. The chain links TRBV30 to TRBJ2-1; no definite D call. From germline, CDR1 is GTSNPN and CDR2 SVGIG (reference sequence). Trimming took off 3 bases at V and 10 bases at J, with 10 bases between the two ends. The CDR3 sequence is 11 residues long. CDR3: CAWSASWEQFF. For the CDR3, the DNA is TGTGCCTGGAGCGCGTCCTGGGAGCAGTTCTTC.

There are many counts of this clonotype. The chain combines TRBV5-6 with TRBJ1-2, with D hard to call. CDR1 is SGHDT and CDR2 is YYEEEE in the germline V gene. The CDR3 sequence is 13 residues long. The V end was cut by 2 bases, the J end by 6 bases, with 11 bases between. CDR3 DNA: TGTGCCAGCAGCTTAGATCGTGGGAATGGCTACACCTTC. Residues: CASSLDRGNGYTF.

The V and J genes are TRBV20-1 and TRBJ1-1, with D possibly being TRBD1 (6 bases). V was shortened by 6 bases and J by 0 bases, with 11 bases between the two germline ends. Germline V gene lookup returns CDR1 DFQATT and CDR2 SNEGSKA (reference sequence). The CDR3 has 13 amino acids. The chain's CDR3 is CSAVQGLNTEAFF. The CDR3 DNA is TGCAGTGCGGTACAGGGTCTGAACACTGAAGCTTTCTTT.

Ten or more counts support this clonotype. The chain joins TRBV4-2 to TRBJ2-5, with 11 bases matching TRBD2. CDR1 is LGHNA and CDR2 is YNFKEQ in the germline V gene. Losses at the gene ends were 3 bases for V and 8 bases for J; bases not matched to a gene: 8. The CDR3 is 15 amino acids. The CDR3 DNA follows: TGTGCCAGCAGCCAGTACACTAGCGGGGGAGATACCCAGTACTTC. This translates into CASSQYTSGGDTQYF.

This clonotype was detected many times. The V gene is TRBV5-1, the J gene TRBJ1-5; D is uncertain. This CDR3 is 15 amino acids long. Looked up from germline, CDR1 is SGHRS and CDR2 is YFSETQ. Trimming cost V 0 bases and J 2 bases, with 9 bases left between them. CDR3 DNA sequence: TGCGCCAGCAGCTTGGAGCCTGGAGGCAATCAGCCCCAGCATTTT. It specifies CASSLEPGGNQPQHF.

Many counts were recorded for this clonotype. The gene calls are TRBV5-6 and TRBJ1-2, with no clear D. V was pared by 5 bases and J by 0 bases, with 23 bases between. This CDR3 has 18 amino acids. Per the germline V gene, CDR1 is SGHDT and CDR2 is YYEEEE. The DNA for the CDR3 is TGTGCCAGCAGAATACCCCCCAGCTTGGGTACGGCTAACTATGGCTACACCTTC. It translates to CASRIPPSLGTANYGYTF.

In its sample, this clonotype was seen many times. The rearrangement links TRBV19 to TRBJ2-1; D unclear. The CDR3 sequence is 14 residues long. The germline V gene encodes CDR1 LNHDA and CDR2 SQIVND (reference sequence). The V end lost 6 bases, the J end lost 0 bases, and 9 bases lay between the germline ends. The CDR3 coding sequence is TGTGCCAGTAGCTCAGGCATCTCCTACAATGAGCAGTTCTTC. It codes for CASSSGISYNEQFF. Drawing the rest from reference TRBV19 and TRBJ2-1, the complete variable domain is DGGITQSPKYLFRKEGQNVTLSCEQNLNHDAMYWYRQDPGQGLRLIYYSQIVNDFQKGDIAEGYSVSREKKESFPLTVTSAQKNPTAFYLCASSSGISYNEQFFGPGTRLTVL.

Sample share makes this clonotype medium-sized. V gene TRBV7-2 combines with J gene TRBJ1-1, with 7 bases identical to TRBD1. V shed 6 bases and J 2 bases; nucleotides not matched to a gene: 6. CDR3 length: 14 amino acids. Germline V gene lookup returns CDR1 SGHTA and CDR2 FQGNSA. CDR3: CASRRGGINTEAFF. The CDR3 DNA reads TGTGCCAGCAGACGAGGGGGCATCAACACTGAAGCTTTCTTT.

This clonotype has a count of ten or more. This chain connects TRBV29-1 to TRBJ1-5; 7 bases match TRBD1. The CDR3 consists of 13 residues. Germline CDR1 reads SQVTM; CDR2 reads ANQGSEA. After removal of 4 bases from V and 5 bases from J, the junction contained 5 bases not matched to a gene. The CDR3 DNA follows: TGCAGCGTTGGAGACAGGGACTATCAGCCCCAGCATTTT. Translated: CSVGDRDYQPQHF. The complete variable domain, with remaining parts taken from reference TRBV29-1 and TRBJ1-5, reads SAVISQKPSRDICQRGTSLTIQCQVDSQVTMMFWYRQQPGQSLTLIATANQGSEATYESGFVIDKFPISRPNLTFSTLTVSNMSPEDSSIYLCSVGDRDYQPQHFGDGTRLSIL.

By sample share, this clonotype is medium-sized. The V call is TRBV7-2, the J call TRBJ2-2; TRBD1 is a possible D gene (5 bases). The CDR3 length is 14 residues. The germline gives CDR1 SGHTA, CDR2 FQGNSA. The ends were cut back, 4 bases at V and 4 bases at J, with 10 bases in the middle. CDR3 DNA sequence: TGTGCCAGCAGCTCCCTTAGGGGCACCGGGGAGCTGTTTTTT. Amino acid sequence: CASSSLRGTGELFF.

This clonotype is deemed medium-sized. V is TRBV5-6 and J is TRBJ1-5; TRBD1 might be the D (5 bases). CDR1 is SGHDT and CDR2 is YYEEEE in the germline V gene. The CDR3 runs to 15 residues. V lost 3 bases and J 7 bases, leaving 17 bases between the germline ends. The CDR3 is CASSSSGGSRQPQHF. The CDR3, as DNA: TGTGCCAGCAGCTCAAGCGGGGGGTCACGGCAGCCCCAGCATTTT.

This clonotype was picked up many times. The rearrangement links TRBV3-1 to TRBJ2-2; TRBD2 matches at 7 bases. This CDR3 contains 15 residues. Germline-derived CDR1 and CDR2 are LGHDT and YNNKEL (reference sequence). J was trimmed by 4 bases and V by 8 bases; bases with no gene match: 10. This chain's CDR3 is CASGKREPVTGELFF. The CDR3 region has the DNA TGTGCCAGCGGTAAGCGGGAACCCGTCACCGGGGAGCTGTTTTTT.

This clonotype showed up many times. This chain joins TRBV20-1 and TRBJ2-4; tentatively, D is TRBD1 (5 bases). V lost 2 bases and J lost 0, with 11 bases in between. CDR3 length: 15 residues. Germline V gives CDR1 DFQATT, CDR2 SNEGSKA (reference sequence). CDR3 region: CSARRDSLAKNIQYF. DNA of the CDR3: TGCAGTGCTAGAAGAGACAGCTTAGCCAAAAACATTCAGTACTTC.

Ten or more counts support this clonotype. The gene calls are TRBV20-1 and TRBJ2-3; possible D gene TRBD2, 6 bases. The CDR3 runs to 12 residues. Trimming shortened V by 4 bases and J by 2 bases, and 7 bases separated the two germline ends. The germline V gene encodes CDR1 DFQATT and CDR2 SNEGSKA (reference sequence). Written as DNA, the CDR3 is TGCAGTGCTACGGGGGACACAGATACGCAGTATTTT. Translating it yields CSATGDTDTQYF.

This clonotype was observed at least ten times. The chain uses TRBV5-5 and TRBJ1-6, with D uncertain. The CDR3 loop spans 11 amino acids. Germline V gene data show CDR1 as SGHKS and CDR2 as YYEKEE (reference sequence). V lost 4 bases, J lost 7 bases, and 3 bases lay in between. CDR3 nucleotides: TGTGCCAGCAGCCAAAATTCACCCCTCCACTTT. Translation gives CASSQNSPLHF. The variable domain in full, completed from reference TRBV5-5 and TRBJ1-6, reads DAGVTQSPTHLIKTRGQQVTLRCSPISGHKSVSWYQQVLGQGPQFIFQYYEKEERGRGNFPDRFSARQFPNYSSELNVNALLLGDSALYLCASSQNSPLHFGNGTRLTVT.

This clonotype was counted many times. The V and J genes are TRBV20-1 and TRBJ2-5; the match to TRBD2 covers 11 bases. The V and J ends lost 5 bases and 5 bases, in that order; junction bases with no gene match: 10. Germline V gene data show CDR1 as DFQATT and CDR2 as SNEGSKA (reference sequence). CDR3 length: 15 residues. The CDR3 loop is CSAGRLAGPLETQYF. As DNA, the CDR3 is TGCAGTGCTGGTCGACTAGCGGGACCCCTCGAGACCCAGTACTTC.

This clonotype has ten or more counts. J is TRBJ2-4 and V is TRBV7-2; D is unresolved. The CDR3 contains 13 residues. The germline V gene encodes CDR1 SGHTA and CDR2 FQGNSA. Between the trimmed V and J ends, which lost 1 base and 5 bases, there was a span of 6 bases. Written as DNA, the CDR3 is TGTGCCAGCAGCTTAGTTACGGAAAACATTCAGTACTTC. Its translation: CASSLVTENIQYF.

The CDR3 DNA sequence: TGCGCCAGCAGTCAACGTGTTCGGGAGATAAACTACGAGCAGTACTTC. Protein sequence: CASSQRVREINYEQYF. The chain recombines TRBV23-1 with TRBJ2-7, with D perhaps matching TRBD2 (6 bases). TRBV23-1 is flagged as an ORF with uncertain function. The CDR3 extends over 16 amino acids. V was shortened by 2 bases and J by 3 bases, with 17 bases between the two germline ends.

This clonotype was recorded many times. The genes are TRBV6-4 and TRBJ2-2, with D possibly matching TRBD1 (5 bases). Trimming pared 5 bases from V and 4 bases from J, leaving 11 bases between. The germline V gene has CDR1 MRHNA and CDR2 SNTAGT. This CDR3 contains 14 residues. CDR3 protein: CASSWTFFTGELFF. CDR3 coding DNA: TGTGCCAGCAGTTGGACATTTTTCACCGGGGAGCTGTTTTTT.

This clonotype was counted ten times or more. CDR3 in DNA: TGTGCCAGCAGTTCGCGGGTTTCCGAGCAGTACTTC. This sequence encodes CASSSRVSEQYF. The chain is built from TRBV6-2 or TRBV6-3 and TRBJ2-7, with TRBD2 as a possible D gene (5 bases). The V gene's germline CDR1 is MNHEY and CDR2 SVGEGT. V lost 4 bases, J lost 6 bases, and 10 bases lay in between. CDR3 length: 12 residues.

This clonotype was counted at least ten times. The chain uses TRBV6-5 and TRBJ2-7; 10 nucleotides agree with TRBD2. The CDR3 loop spans 15 amino acids. Per the germline V gene, CDR1 is MNHEY and CDR2 is SVGAGI. V gave up 4 bases and J gave up 6 bases; unmatched junction bases: 9. The CDR3 loop reads CASSSPSGSTAEQYF. The CDR3 region has the DNA TGTGCCAGCAGTTCCCCTAGCGGGAGTACCGCCGAGCAGTACTTC.

This clonotype has a count of ten or more. The J gene is TRBJ2-7, the V gene TRBV20-1, with D tentatively TRBD1 (7 bases). V lost 0 bases and J 4 bases, leaving 13 bases between the germline ends. The CDR3 spans 14 residues. Germline CDR1 DFQATT, CDR2 SNEGSKA (reference sequence). The CDR3 region is CSARDGGQLYEQYF. CDR3 in DNA: TGCAGTGCTAGAGACGGGGGACAGCTTTACGAGCAGTACTTC.

This clonotype was detected only a few times. The chain uses TRBV19 and TRBJ2-2; no clear D gene. Germline assignment: CDR1 LNHDA and CDR2 SQIVND (reference sequence). V was clipped by 5 bases and J by 6 bases, with 10 bases between them. The CDR3 length is 13 residues. The CDR3: CASSSGPPGELFF. CDR3 DNA sequence: TGTGCCAGTAGTTCCGGACCCCCCGGGGAGCTGTTTTTT. The variable domain in full, completed from reference TRBV19 and TRBJ2-2, reads DGGITQSPKYLFRKEGQNVTLSCEQNLNHDAMYWYRQDPGQGLRLIYYSQIVNDFQKGDIAEGYSVSREKKESFPLTVTSAQKNPTAFYLCASSSGPPGELFFGEGSRLTVL.

This clonotype has at least ten counts. The genes are TRBV4-2 and TRBJ2-2, with 7 bases identical to TRBD2. V was pared by 3 bases and J by 0 bases, with 7 bases of the junction left unmatched. In germline, CDR1 is LGHNA, CDR2 YNFKEQ. This CDR3 has 17 amino acids. The CDR3 protein is CASSHTWGGANTGELFF. For the CDR3, the DNA is TGTGCCAGCAGCCACACATGGGGGGGTGCGAACACCGGGGAGCTGTTTTTT.